These 14 T cell receptor beta chains originate from one sample sequenced in a study of CD8+ T cells in alopecia areata. The authors extracted RNA and reverse transcribed it into cDNA as the sequencing template. Using immunoSEQ multiplex PCR, the repertoire was profiled, and TCRdb retains in-frame clones only, with some absent. The sample has about 7,500 clones; approximately 70% are singletons. In a group of 5 or 6 patients, CD4+ cells were sorted into CD25+CD127- cells. Sequences were obtained from CD4+ Tregs sorted from blood. Source of these receptors: a human donor with alopecia areata.

This clone has just a few counts. The chain combines TRBV6-5 with TRBJ1-1, with D tentatively TRBD1 (5 bases). The germline CDR1 and CDR2 sequences are MNHEY and SVGAGI. V shed 5 bases and J shed 2 bases, with 9 bases lying between them. The CDR3 covers 13 residues. CDR3 loop: CASSPGPNTEAFF. The DNA for the CDR3 is TGTGCCAGCAGTCCGGGACCAAACACTGAAGCTTTCTTT.

This clone was detected only once. This sequence joins TRBV6-5 and TRBJ2-7; D call uncertain. Per germline, CDR1 MNHEY and CDR2 SVGAGI. Trimming removed 2 bases at V and 3 bases at J, with 14 bases between. This CDR3 contains 15 residues. In DNA form, the CDR3 reads TGTGCCAGCAGTTACCTGTCCGGCTATAACTACGAGCAGTACTTC. This sequence encodes CASSYLSGYNYEQYF.

The J gene is TRBJ1-6, the V gene TRBV18; a weak D match, TRBD1 (5 bases). The CDR3 runs to 15 residues. With 6 bases removed from V and 3 bases from J, the gap between germline ends came to 12 bases. Germline V lookup: CDR1 KGHSH, CDR2 LQKENI. The DNA of the CDR3 is TGTGCCAGCTCCGTGGGACCGAGCTATAATTCACCCCTCCACTTT. This sequence encodes CASSVGPSYNSPLHF.

V and J are TRBV30 and TRBJ2-1; D is uncertain. The CDR3 is made up of 15 amino acids. The V and J ends lost 0 bases and 8 bases respectively, with 17 bases between them. Germline CDR1 and CDR2: GTSNPN and SVGIG (reference sequence). The CDR3 region has the DNA TGTGCCTGGAGTGTAATCCCCCAAATCGTCGATGAGCAGTTCTTC. It encodes CAWSVIPQIVDEQFF. Complete variable domain (other parts from reference TRBV30 and TRBJ2-1): SQTIHQWPATLVQPVGSPLSLECTVEGTSNPNLYWYRQAAGRGLQLLFYSVGIGQISSEVPQNLSASRPQDRQFILSSKKLLLSDSGFYLCAWSVIPQIVDEQFFGPGTRLTVL.

This clone occurred once. The chain employs TRBV5-1 and TRBJ2-7, with D perhaps matching TRBD2 (5 bases). This CDR3 has 13 amino acids. Germline-derived CDR1 and CDR2 are SGHRS and YFSETQ. V was trimmed by 0 bases and J by 3 bases, leaving 7 bases between them. CDR3 loop: CASSLGRDYEQYF. The CDR3 DNA reads TGCGCCAGCAGCTTGGGACGGGACTACGAGCAGTACTTC.

This rearrangement joins TRBV7-2 to TRBJ1-2; D is undetermined. Trimming left V 2 bases short and J 8 bases short, with 15 bases between. The CDR3 loop spans 14 amino acids. Germline CDR1 is SGHTA and CDR2 is FQGNSA. In DNA form, the CDR3 reads TGTGCCAGCAGCTTATATCACGGGGAAGAAGGCTACACCTTC. It codes for CASSLYHGEEGYTF.

The chain carries TRBV27 and TRBJ1-1; D not resolved. V shed 3 bases and J shed 2 bases, with 7 bases lying between them. CDR1 MNHEY and CDR2 SMNVEV come from the germline V gene (reference sequence). The CDR3 runs 13 residues. This CDR3 is CASSFKSNTEAFF. The DNA for the CDR3 is TGTGCCAGCAGTTTTAAATCAAACACTGAAGCTTTCTTT.

This clone appeared a few times. The V call is TRBV29-1, the J call TRBJ2-7; TRBD1 aligns across 8 bases. Losses at the gene ends were 2 bases for V and 5 bases for J; bases not matched to a gene: 2. CDR3 length equals 12 residues. Germline V lookup: CDR1 SQVTM, CDR2 ANQGSEA. This CDR3 is CSVEQGADEQYF. CDR3 DNA sequence: TGCAGCGTTGAACAGGGGGCCGACGAGCAGTACTTC.

The V gene is TRBV9, the J gene TRBJ2-1; D gene ambiguous. Germline V gene data show CDR1 as SGDLS and CDR2 as YYNGEE. The CDR3 length is 17 residues. Trimming cost V 0 bases and J 0 bases, with 13 bases left between them. The CDR3 DNA follows: TGTGCCAGCAGCGTAGCCCCCAGACTGAGCTCCTACAATGAGCAGTTCTTC. This sequence encodes CASSVAPRLSSYNEQFF.

The chain joins TRBV29-1 to TRBJ2-5; 7 bases line up with TRBD2. V lost 4 bases to trimming and J lost 4 bases; unmatched junction nucleotides: 6. The CDR3 runs to 13 residues. Germline CDR1 SQVTM, CDR2 ANQGSEA. In DNA form, the CDR3 reads TGCAGCGTTGCGGCGGGAGCAGGAGAGACCCAGTACTTC. Its translation is CSVAAGAGETQYF.

The chain recombines TRBV5-6 with TRBJ2-6; 7 bases are a match to TRBD1. There are 18 residues in the CDR3. Germline loops: CDR1 SGHDT, CDR2 YYEEEE. V gave up 0 bases and J gave up 1 base; unmatched junction bases: 7. Here the CDR3 reads CASSLEGARSSGANVLTF. The CDR3 bases are TGTGCCAGCAGCTTGGAGGGGGCGAGATCTTCTGGGGCCAACGTCCTGACTTTC.

Only one count was recorded for this clone. This sequence joins TRBV18 and TRBJ1-6; 7 bases are shared with TRBD1. V shed 4 bases and J 5 bases; nucleotides not matched to a gene: 5. CDR1 KGHSH and CDR2 LQKENI come from the germline V gene. The CDR3 contains 15 residues. The CDR3 region is CASSRGTADNSPLHF. As DNA, the CDR3 is TGTGCCAGCTCACGGGGGACAGCCGATAATTCACCCCTCCACTTT.

This chain links TRBV2 with TRBJ2-7; a weak D match, TRBD1 (6 bases). Per germline, CDR1 SNHLY and CDR2 FYNNEI. V was pared by 6 bases and J by 4 bases, with 16 bases between. This CDR3 has 14 residues. The CDR3 protein is CASRVGRGIYEQYF. The DNA for the CDR3 is TGTGCCAGCAGAGTCGGCAGGGGCATATACGAGCAGTACTTC.

This chain uses TRBV7-9 with TRBJ2-1; 7 nucleotides agree with TRBD1. This CDR3 comprises 12 residues. J was trimmed by 9 bases and V by 3 bases; bases with no gene match: 2. Germline CDR1 and CDR2: SEHNR and FQNEAQ (reference sequence). The DNA of the CDR3 is TGTGCCAGCAGCTTGGACAGGTTTGAGCAGTTCTTC. Translating gives CASSLDRFEQFF.